Listed below are T cell receptor beta chains from one sample, sequenced in a study of cytomegalovirus exposure and HLA in healthy donors. Generated by immunoSEQ multiplex PCR, the TCRdb table keeps only in-frame clones and is missing some. In the table there are about 160,000 clones, approximately 78% of which are singletons. The sequenced material came from PBMCs. Every receptor here comes from a male donor in good health and CMV-seronegative. Each CDR3 is given without its conserved first and last residue. A D gene is named only where the DNA matches it firmly.

d_gene,v_gene,j_gene,len,CDR3aa
-,TRBV2,TRBJ1-1,12,ASSETGSNTEAF
-,TRBV6-5,TRBJ2-2,12,ASSRLQGSGELF
-,TRBV7-2,TRBJ1-5,12,ASARAGGNQPQH
-,TRBV5-6,TRBJ2-3,12,ASSFLGSTDTQY
TRBD1,TRBV28,TRBJ2-3,11,ASSKQGADTQY
TRBD1,TRBV10-3,TRBJ1-5,11,AIRGQGNQPQH
-,TRBV6-1,TRBJ2-6,12,ASSALGGANGLT
-,TRBV9,TRBJ2-7,13,ASSVDVAPSYEQY
-,TRBV6-4,TRBJ1-5,11,ASDRQARQPQH
TRBD1,TRBV2,TRBJ1-5,11,ANRQGPGQPQH
-,TRBV5-1,TRBJ2-7,15,ASSLTVAALHASEQY
-,TRBV5-1,TRBJ1-1,13,ASSLAQGRRTEAF
-,TRBV28,TRBJ2-5,9,AIGGAETQY
TRBD1,TRBV29-1,TRBJ2-7,12,SVAGQGSAYEQY
-,TRBV5-6,TRBJ1-2,15,ASSLRPDRNFNYGYT
-,TRBV27,TRBJ1-2,11,ASRDLGAPGYT
TRBD2,TRBV4-1,TRBJ2-7,16,ASSQGRSSGSLSYEQY
-,TRBV6-1,TRBJ1-5,11,ASSRNVDQPQH
TRBD1,TRBV7-2,TRBJ2-7,13,ASSREGQGAYEQY
TRBD2,TRBV14,TRBJ2-1,14,ASSPLSGRAYNEQF
TRBD1,TRBV7-2,TRBJ1-1,14,ASSPSWDRGATEAF
-,TRBV6-6,TRBJ1-1,10,ASGGANTEAF
-,TRBV30,TRBJ1-5,11,AWKGGSNQPQH
-,TRBV7-2,TRBJ2-3,14,ASSLGMGQSTDTQY
-,TRBV7-6,TRBJ2-4,16,ASSLGVGRREAKNIQY
-,TRBV30,TRBJ1-5,11,AWSRGRGQPQH
TRBD2,TRBV7-7,TRBJ2-5,15,ASSLGGSGGFGETQY
TRBD2,TRBV19,TRBJ2-7,14,ASSPTVAGGSDEQY
-,TRBV4-3,TRBJ1-1,11,ASSTHWNTEAF
-,TRBV7-2,TRBJ2-5,15,ASSLVPPGGIQETQY
-,TRBV7-9,TRBJ2-7,10,ASSKGVNEQY
-,TRBV7-2,TRBJ1-1,12,ASSLDGGGTEAF
-,TRBV6-9,TRBJ1-5,10,ASKIRLSAQH
-,TRBV5-1,TRBJ1-6,12,ASSLAFVGSPLH
-,TRBV5-4,TRBJ2-5,12,ASSPRENQETQY
TRBD1,TRBV28,TRBJ1-2,11,ASRYRDRDGYT
-,TRBV9,TRBJ1-2,10,ASSVGTGGYT
-,TRBV7-8,TRBJ1-3,12,ASSLGLSGNTIY
-,TRBV5-1,TRBJ1-6,13,ASRQAGARNSPLH
-,TRBV7-6,TRBJ1-3,12,ASSLAGFGNTIY
-,TRBV11-2,TRBJ1-2,14,ASSPRRLTGSYGYT
TRBD1,TRBV30,TRBJ1-6,12,AWNPGQGRSPLH
TRBD1,TRBV6-5,TRBJ2-2,14,ASSYRQGASTGELF
-,TRBV6-5,TRBJ1-1,12,ASSYSRGGTEAF
-,TRBV7-2,TRBJ2-3,16,ASSLVGRGRTSTDTQY
TRBD1,TRBV28,TRBJ2-3,15,ASSPRPGQGLTDTQY